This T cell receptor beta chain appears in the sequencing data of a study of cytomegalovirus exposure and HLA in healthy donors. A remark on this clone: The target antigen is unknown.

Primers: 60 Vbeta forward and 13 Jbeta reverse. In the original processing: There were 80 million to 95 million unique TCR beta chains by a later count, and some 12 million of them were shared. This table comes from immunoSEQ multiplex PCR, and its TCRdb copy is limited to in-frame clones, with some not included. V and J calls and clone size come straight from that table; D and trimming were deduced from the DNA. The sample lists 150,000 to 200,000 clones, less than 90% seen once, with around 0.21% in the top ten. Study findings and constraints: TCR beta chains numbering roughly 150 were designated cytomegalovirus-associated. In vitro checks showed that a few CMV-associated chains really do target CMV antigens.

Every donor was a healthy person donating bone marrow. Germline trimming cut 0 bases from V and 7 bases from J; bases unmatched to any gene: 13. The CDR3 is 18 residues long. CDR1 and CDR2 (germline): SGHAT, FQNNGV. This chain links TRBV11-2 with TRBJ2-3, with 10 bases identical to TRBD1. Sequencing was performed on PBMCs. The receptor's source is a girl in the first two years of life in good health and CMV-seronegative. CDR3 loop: CASSLDMTGQGSENTQYF. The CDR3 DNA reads TGTGCCAGCAGCTTAGATATGACGGGACAGGGGTCCGAGAATACGCAGTATTTT. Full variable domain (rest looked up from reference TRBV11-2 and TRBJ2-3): EAGVAQSPRYKIIEKRQSVAFWCNPISGHATLYWYQQILGQGPKLLIQFQNNGVVDDSQLPKDRFSAERLKGVDSTLKIQPAKLEDSAVYLCASSLDMTGQGSENTQYFGPGTRLTVL.